This is a list of T cell receptor beta chains from one sample in a study of cytomegalovirus exposure and HLA in healthy donors. The protocol was immunoSEQ multiplex PCR, while the TCRdb copy is restricted to in-frame clones and leaves out a portion. Of about 200,000 clones listed, around 83% are singletons. Sample: PBMCs. These TCRs come from a woman aged 40 to 50 in good health and CMV-seronegative. CDR3s include the opening cysteine and the closing phenylalanine or tryptophan. The D gene is left open where the match is weak. Some rows have no size entry. The others give once, few or many, or a class for an expanded clone.

D	V	J	size	DNA	CDR3
TRBD1	TRBV29-1	TRBJ1-2	NA	TGCAGCGCCCGGGACAGCCTTGGGTATGGCTACACCTTC	CSARDSLGYGYTF
NA	TRBV7-9	TRBJ2-7	NA	TGTGCCAGCAGCTTGGGCAGGGACATCGACGAGCAGTACTTC	CASSLGRDIDEQYF
NA	TRBV11-2	TRBJ1-1	NA	TGTGCCAGCAGCTTATCACAGGGTTCTACTGAAGCTTTCTTT	CASSLSQGSTEAFF
TRBD2	TRBV18	TRBJ2-7	once	TGTGCCAGCTCACCCGGGGGGTATGAGCAGTACTTC	CASSPGGYEQYF
TRBD1	TRBV18	TRBJ2-7	NA	TGTGCCAGCTCACTCCAACCGGGACAGACCTACGAGCAGTACTTC	CASSLQPGQTYEQYF
NA	TRBV30	TRBJ2-5	NA	TGTGCCTGGAGCCCCGTTTATCCTATCGTTGAAGAGACCCAGTACTTC	CAWSPVYPIVEETQYF
TRBD1	TRBV11-2	TRBJ1-4	NA	TGTGCCAGCAGCTTCTCTCCCGCTGACAGGGCCGAAAAACTGTTTTTT	CASSFSPADRAEKLFF
NA	TRBV13	TRBJ2-7	NA	TGTGCCAGCAGTAGAGGCCTAGCCCACGAGCAGTACTTC	CASSRGLAHEQYF
NA	TRBV27	TRBJ1-5	NA	TGTGCCAGCAGTGACGGGAATCAGCCCCAGCATTTT	CASSDGNQPQHF
TRBD2	TRBV9	TRBJ2-5	few	TGTGCCAGCAGCGTCTCGCTAGCGGGAGTCCGGGAGACCCAGTACTTC	CASSVSLAGVRETQYF
NA	TRBV7-2	TRBJ2-7	few	TGTGCCAGCAGCCGTACTACCTTTGGTACCTACGAGCAGTACTTC	CASSRTTFGTYEQYF
NA	TRBV5-1	TRBJ1-4	NA	TGCGCCAGCAGCTTGACTGCAACTAATGAAAAACTGTTTTTT	CASSLTATNEKLFF
TRBD1	TRBV10-1	TRBJ2-7	NA	TGCGCCAGCAGGGACGACAGGGGCTACGAGCAGTACTTC	CASRDDRGYEQYF
NA	TRBV27	TRBJ2-2	once	TGTGCCAGCAGTTTAAAGTCCCGGGACATCCTCGCGAACACCGGGGAGCTGTTTTTT	CASSLKSRDILANTGELFF
NA	TRBV6-1	TRBJ2-1	few	TGTGCCAGCAGTGCGACTGCTATTGGTGAGCAGTTCTTC	CASSATAIGEQFF
TRBD1	TRBV5-1	TRBJ2-3	few	TGCGCCAGCAGCTTCAGGACAGGGGATCGTAGCACAGATACGCAGTATTTT	CASSFRTGDRSTDTQYF
TRBD2	TRBV9	TRBJ2-3	NA	TGTGCCAGCAGCGGTCGACTAGCGGGAGGAGATACGCAGTATTTT	CASSGRLAGGDTQYF
NA	TRBV7-2	TRBJ2-2	NA	TGTGCCAGCACACAGGTGAACACCGGGGAGCTGTTTTTT	CASTQVNTGELFF
TRBD1	TRBV27	TRBJ1-5	NA	TGTGCCAGCAGTTTATTGCAGGGGGCCCGTCAGCCCCAGCATTTT	CASSLLQGARQPQHF
TRBD1	TRBV19	TRBJ2-7	NA	TGTGCCGCCGGGACAGGGTACGAGCAGTACTTC	CAAGTGYEQYF
TRBD2	TRBV27	TRBJ2-7	NA	TGTGCCAGCAGTTTATGGGGGGGTAGCAGCGGGTTTACCTACGAGCAGTACTTC	CASSLWGGSSGFTYEQYF
NA	TRBV29-1	TRBJ2-5	NA	TGCAGCGTTGTAAGGCTAGCACAAGAGACCCAGTACTTC	CSVVRLAQETQYF
TRBD1	TRBV19	TRBJ2-7	NA	TGTGCCAGTGGACAGGGCTCCTACGAGCAGTACTTC	CASGQGSYEQYF
TRBD2	TRBV7-8	TRBJ2-7	NA	TGTGCCAGCAGCTTAACGGGAGGGGTCGGCGAGCAGTACTTC	CASSLTGGVGEQYF
TRBD2	TRBV28	TRBJ2-3	NA	TGTGCCAGCAGCCCGAGCGGGAGAGAAGATACGCAGTATTTT	CASSPSGREDTQYF
NA	TRBV19	TRBJ2-3	NA	TGTGCCAGTAGTATGGTCGGGTACAGCACAGATACGCAGTATTTT	CASSMVGYSTDTQYF
TRBD1	TRBV7-9	TRBJ2-1	NA	TGTGCCAGCAGCTTCGGGACAGGGGTTCGCAATGAGCAGTTCTTC	CASSFGTGVRNEQFF
NA	TRBV19	TRBJ1-5	NA	TGTGCCAGTCTAAAAAGAGGCAGGGGCAATCAGCCCCAGCATTTT	CASLKRGRGNQPQHF
NA	TRBV7-9	TRBJ1-1	NA	TGTGCCAGCAGCCCAATCCCGCGGGGGGCGGGCTCTGAAGCTTTCTTT	CASSPIPRGAGSEAFF
NA	TRBV5-1	TRBJ2-5	NA	TGCGCCAGCAGCTTGTCAGGGGTCGGGGAGACCCAGTACTTC	CASSLSGVGETQYF
NA	TRBV4-2	TRBJ2-1	NA	TGTGCCAGCAGCCAAGCCGTCAATGGGGCAAATGAGCAGTTCTTC	CASSQAVNGANEQFF
NA	TRBV30	TRBJ2-5	NA	TGTGCCTGGAGTATGTGGGGGAGGGAGACCCAGTACTTC	CAWSMWGRETQYF
NA	TRBV15	TRBJ1-1	NA	TGTGTCACCAGCAGAGATCGAGCTTTGTACCCTGAAGCTTTCTTT	CVTSRDRALYPEAFF
NA	TRBV4-2	TRBJ2-7	NA	TGTGCCAGCAGCCAAGTAACTGGGGGGGCCGAGCAGTACTTC	CASSQVTGGAEQYF
TRBD1	TRBV6-1	TRBJ1-1	NA	TGTGCCAGCAGTGTCATGACAGGGAGATCTGAAGCTTTCTTT	CASSVMTGRSEAFF
TRBD2	TRBV11-2	TRBJ2-7	NA	TGTGCCAGCAGCTCCTTCCCGGGACTAGCGGGAAGCTCCTACGAGCAGTACTTC	CASSSFPGLAGSSYEQYF
NA	TRBV11-2	TRBJ2-1	NA	TGTGCCAGCAGCTTCCTAGCGTCCAGCTCCTACAATGAGCAGTTCTTC	CASSFLASSSYNEQFF
TRBD1	TRBV19	TRBJ1-1	NA	TGTGCCAGTAGACCGGACAGGGGGCTTACTGAAGCTTTCTTT	CASRPDRGLTEAFF
NA	TRBV25-1	TRBJ1-1	once	TGTGCCAGCAGTGAATCGGCGGCTATGAACACTGAAGCTTTCTTT	CASSESAAMNTEAFF
NA	TRBV7-9	TRBJ2-3	NA	TGTGCCAGCAGCTTAAGAGGGACTAGCACAGATACGCAGTATTTT	CASSLRGTSTDTQYF
TRBD1	TRBV10-2	TRBJ1-5	NA	TGCGCCAGCAGTACACAGGGGGACCAGCCCCAGCATTTT	CASSTQGDQPQHF
TRBD2	TRBV30	TRBJ2-3	NA	TGTGCCTGGACTAGCGGGAGGATCACAGATACGCAGTATTTT	CAWTSGRITDTQYF
TRBD1	TRBV18	TRBJ1-1	NA	TGTGCCAGCTCACAGTCCCCGGGACAGGGGGTTTTTGCTTTCTTT	CASSQSPGQGVFAFF
NA	TRBV11-1	TRBJ2-3	NA	TGTGCCAGCAGCTCGATAGAACTAAGCACAGATACGCAGTATTTT	CASSSIELSTDTQYF
NA	TRBV30	TRBJ1-2	once	TGTGCCTGGAACACGGGGGGTTGGTATGGCTACACCTTC	CAWNTGGWYGYTF
NA	TRBV20-1	TRBJ1-2	NA	TGCGCCGGACAAATGAACTATGGCTACACCTTC	CAGQMNYGYTF
TRBD2	TRBV2	TRBJ2-1	few	TGTGCCAGCGGCACGAGCCAGGGACTAGCGGGAGGGAGGGAGCAGTTCTTC	CASGTSQGLAGGREQFF
NA	TRBV19	TRBJ1-1	NA	TGTGCCAGTAGTCGACAGGCGTCCATGAACACTGAAGCTTTCTTT	CASSRQASMNTEAFF
NA	TRBV7-9	TRBJ1-2	NA	TGTGCCAGCAGCTACAGTAACAGAGCCTATGGCTACACCTTC	CASSYSNRAYGYTF
TRBD2	TRBV30	TRBJ2-7	few	TGTGCCTGGAGTACGGGAGGGCCCTACGAGCAGTACTTC	CAWSTGGPYEQYF
NA	TRBV5-4	TRBJ1-1	few	TGTGCCAGCAGCTTAGTGATGGCCACTGAAGCTTTCTTT	CASSLVMATEAFF
TRBD1	TRBV9	TRBJ2-3	NA	TGTGCCAGCAGCGCGGGACAGTCAGGTCCCACAGATACGCAGTATTTT	CASSAGQSGPTDTQYF
NA	TRBV27	TRBJ2-2	once	TGTGCCAGCAGTTCGTGGACTCTCGGGGAGCTGTTTTTT	CASSSWTLGELFF
NA	TRBV28	TRBJ2-2	NA	TGTGCCAGCAGTTTGGGGCAGCACACCGGGGAGCTGTTTTTT	CASSLGQHTGELFF
NA	TRBV5-1	TRBJ2-5	NA	TGCGCCAGCAGGGAACGGACTACATTCTCAAAGATGTCCCAGTACTTC	CASRERTTFSKMSQYF
TRBD1	TRBV5-1	TRBJ2-7	NA	TGCGCCAGCAGCTTGGCCGGGACAGGGCATGAGCAGTACTTC	CASSLAGTGHEQYF
TRBD1	TRBV30	TRBJ2-5	NA	TGTGCCTGGCATCTCCCCGGGACAGGGCAAGAGACCCAGTACTTC	CAWHLPGTGQETQYF
TRBD1	TRBV9	TRBJ2-5	NA	TGTGCCAGCAGCGTAGGCAGGGGGCATAGGGAGACCCAGTACTTC	CASSVGRGHRETQYF
TRBD1	TRBV5-1	TRBJ2-3	NA	TGCGCCAGCAGCTTTGTGACAGGGGGCGCGGATACGCAGTATTTT	CASSFVTGGADTQYF
TRBD2	TRBV5-1	TRBJ2-7	NA	TGCGCCAGCAGCCTAGAACTAGCGGGAGGGTCTCACGAGCAGTACTTC	CASSLELAGGSHEQYF